These T cell receptor beta chains were read from a single sample in a study of human T cells and chemical hapten exposure. TCRdb fed the RACE reads into MiXCR, producing one record per CDR3 protein. The data hold nearly 350,000 distinct CDR3 sequences, with 5.5% to 8% observed a single time. Sequencing used whole blood, obtained in connection with sensitization to the hapten diphenylcyclopropenone (DPC). These receptors originate from a woman under 30 with alopecia areata. Some clones in this sample may be carry-over from other donors' samples. The CDR3 runs from the conserved cysteine through the conserved F or W. Fields, in order: D gene, V gene, clone size, J gene, CDR3 protein, CDR3 DNA. The D gene is left open where the match is weak. Size is stated for part of the rows, as once, few or many counts, or as a class when the clone is expanded.

.	TRBV20-1	few	TRBJ1-4	CSARGQAAWDEKLFF	TGCAGTGCTAGAGGGCAGGCCGCTTGGGATGAAAAACTGTTTTTT
.	TRBV6-1	few	TRBJ2-7	CASSEPESYEQYF	TGTGCCAGCAGTGAACCGGAGAGCTACGAGCAGTACTTC
TRBD1	TRBV15	few	TRBJ1-5	CATSREQGARRNQPQHF	TGTGCCACCAGCAGAGAACAGGGGGCGCGACGCAATCAGCCCCAGCATTTT
TRBD1	TRBV6-1	.	TRBJ1-4	CASRVTGGGEKLFF	TGTGCCAGCAGAGTGACAGGGGGCGGTGAAAAACTGTTTTTT
.	TRBV7-9	few	TRBJ1-5	CASSLTVMGQPQHF	TGTGCCAGCAGCCTAACGGTGATGGGTCAGCCCCAGCATTTT
TRBD2	TRBV7-3	few	TRBJ2-1	CASSPEGLAGGQSYNEQFF	TGTGCCAGCAGCCCGGAGGGACTAGCGGGGGGGCAATCCTACAATGAGCAGTTCTTC
.	TRBV12-3/TRBV12-4	.	TRBJ2-1	CASSSTSRGSYNEQFF	TGTGCCAGCAGTTCGACCTCCAGGGGCTCCTACAATGAGCAGTTCTTC
.	TRBV4-2	many	TRBJ2-3	CASSQSLGNTQYF	TGTGCCAGCAGCCAATCTCTAGGGAATACGCAGTATTTT
TRBD1	TRBV11-1	many	TRBJ2-3	CASSAGTGDTDTQYF	TGTGCCAGCAGCGCCGGGACAGGCGACACAGATACGCAGTATTTT
TRBD2	TRBV9	many	TRBJ2-1	CASSPAGDFSYNEQFF	TGTGCCAGCAGCCCAGCGGGGGATTTCTCCTACAATGAGCAGTTCTTC
.	TRBV7-9	.	TRBJ2-3	CASSFLLNRAGDPTDTQYF	TGTGCCAGCAGCTTCTTACTGAACAGGGCAGGGGACCCCACAGATACGCAGTATTTT
.	TRBV6-6	many	TRBJ2-3	CASIPKPAGARTDTQYF	TGTGCCAGCATCCCAAAACCCGCGGGGGCCCGCACAGATACGCAGTATTTT
.	TRBV24-1	many	TRBJ2-7	CATTRDSYEQYF	TGTGCCACAACCCGGGACTCCTACGAGCAGTACTTC
TRBD1	TRBV9	few	TRBJ1-5	CASSEGTGARPQHF	TGTGCCAGCAGCGAAGGGACAGGGGCAAGGCCCCAGCATTTT
.	TRBV27	few	TRBJ1-2	CASSIKIDRTNYGYTF	TGTGCCAGCAGCATAAAAATAGACAGGACAAACTATGGCTACACCTTC
TRBD1	TRBV4-3	few	TRBJ1-2	CASSPTQGVDYGYTF	TGCGCCAGCAGCCCCACTCAGGGGGTAGACTATGGCTACACCTTC
TRBD1	TRBV4-1	few	TRBJ1-6	CASSQDRQGRRSLHF	TGCGCCAGCAGCCAAGATCGACAGGGACGTAGGTCCCTCCACTTT
.	TRBV7-6	.	TRBJ2-1	CASSLAGWSSYNEQFF	TGTGCCAGCAGCTTAGCTGGGTGGAGCTCCTACAATGAGCAGTTCTTC
.	TRBV5-1	.	TRBJ1-6	CASSRDSYNSPLHF	TGCGCCAGCAGTCGGGACTCCTATAATTCACCCCTCCACTTT
.	TRBV20-1	many	TRBJ2-3	CSARDLLQGTDTQYF	TGCAGTGCTAGAGATTTGTTGCAGGGCACAGATACGCAGTATTTT
.	TRBV7-2	.	TRBJ1-6	CASSLQGPFGSPLHF	TGTGCCAGCAGCTTACAGGGGCCCTTTGGTTCACCCCTCCACTTT
.	TRBV15	many	TRBJ2-6	CATSISGANVLTF	TGTGCCACCAGCATCTCTGGGGCCAACGTCCTGACTTTC
.	TRBV7-2	few	TRBJ2-2	CASTIGRNTGELFF	TGTGCCAGCACTATTGGCAGAAACACCGGGGAGCTGTTTTTT
.	TRBV10-3	many	TRBJ2-7	CAISQVSGRTYEQYF	TGTGCCATCAGTCAGGTATCCGGCAGGACCTACGAGCAGTACTTC
.	TRBV20-1	.	TRBJ2-7	CSATLATSYEQYF	TGCAGTGCTACCCTAGCCACGTCTTACGAGCAGTACTTC
.	TRBV28	.	TRBJ1-1	CASSFAGLIRSTEAFF	TGTGCCAGCAGTTTTGCGGGGCTAATCAGGAGCACTGAAGCTTTCTTT
TRBD1	TRBV3-1	few	TRBJ2-5	CASRLKGQQETQYF	TGTGCCAGCAGACTTAAGGGACAGCAAGAGACCCAGTACTTC
.	TRBV12-3/TRBV12-4	few	TRBJ2-2	CASSFIVGLLNTGELFF	TGTGCCAGCAGTTTTATCGTGGGCCTCTTGAACACCGGGGAGCTGTTTTTT
.	TRBV25-1	few	TRBJ1-4	CASSVTPGEKLFF	TGTGCCAGCAGTGTAACACCAGGCGAAAAACTGTTTTTT
.	TRBV4-1	many	TRBJ1-5	CASSRKMDNQPQHF	TGCGCCAGCAGCCGAAAGATGGACAATCAGCCCCAGCATTTT
TRBD2	TRBV27	few	TRBJ2-1	CASSLQTSGGVGEQFF	TGTGCCAGCAGTTTACAGACTAGCGGGGGGGTCGGTGAGCAGTTCTTC
.	TRBV6-5	.	TRBJ1-2	CASSVTENYGYTF	TGTGCCAGCAGTGTGACAGAAAACTATGGCTACACCTTC
.	TRBV10-3	few	TRBJ2-5	CAISEGASTQETQYF	TGTGCCATCAGTGAGGGGGCCTCCACCCAAGAGACCCAGTACTTC
.	TRBV6-6	.	TRBJ1-4	CASTEPTDRYNEKLFF	TGTGCCAGCACCGAACCCACCGACAGATATAATGAAAAACTGTTTTTT
TRBD1	TRBV10-3	many	TRBJ1-3	CAISVDRAGNTIYF	TGTGCCATCAGTGTTGACAGGGCTGGAAACACCATATATTTT
TRBD1	TRBV7-2	.	TRBJ2-7	CASSPEPRGQGREQYF	TGTGCCAGCAGCCCCGAACCAAGAGGACAGGGACGTGAGCAGTACTTC
.	TRBV5-5	few	TRBJ1-6	CASSFQGGVSPLHF	TGTGCCAGCAGCTTTCAGGGTGGGGTCTCACCCCTCCACTTT
.	TRBV5-1	.	TRBJ1-1	CASSLRSNTEAFF	TGCGCCAGCAGCTTGAGGTCAAACACTGAAGCTTTCTTT
.	TRBV7-6	many	TRBJ2-1	CASSLTRGPLNEQFF	TGTGCCAGCAGCTTAACCAGGGGTCCCCTCAATGAGCAGTTCTTC
.	TRBV7-2	.	TRBJ1-6	CASSLAPYYDYNSPLHF	TGTGCCAGCAGCTTAGCCCCTTACTACGATTATAATTCACCCCTCCACTTT
TRBD1	TRBV14	many	TRBJ1-4	CASSQQGADEKLFF	TGTGCCAGCAGCCAACAGGGGGCTGATGAAAAACTGTTTTTT
.	TRBV5-1	many	TRBJ2-1	CASSLARYNEQFF	TGCGCCAGCAGCTTGGCCCGGTACAATGAGCAGTTCTTC
.	TRBV4-1	many	TRBJ1-4	CASSQDGNSGEKLFF	TGCGCCAGCAGCCAAGATGGGAACAGTGGAGAAAAACTGTTTTTT